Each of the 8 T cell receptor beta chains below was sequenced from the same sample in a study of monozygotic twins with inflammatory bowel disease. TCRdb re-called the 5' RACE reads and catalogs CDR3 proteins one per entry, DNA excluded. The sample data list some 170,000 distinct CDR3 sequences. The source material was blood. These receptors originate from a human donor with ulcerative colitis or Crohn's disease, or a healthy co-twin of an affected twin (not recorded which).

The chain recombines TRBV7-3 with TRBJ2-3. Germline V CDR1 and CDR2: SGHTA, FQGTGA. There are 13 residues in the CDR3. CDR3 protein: CASSLILEDTQYF.

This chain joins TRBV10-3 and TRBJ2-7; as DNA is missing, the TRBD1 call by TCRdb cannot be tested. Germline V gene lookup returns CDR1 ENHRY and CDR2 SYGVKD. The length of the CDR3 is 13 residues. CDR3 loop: CATRAQENYEQYF.

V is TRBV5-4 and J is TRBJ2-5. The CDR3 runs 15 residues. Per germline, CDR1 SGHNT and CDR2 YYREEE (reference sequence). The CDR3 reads CASSLAGTFQETQYF.

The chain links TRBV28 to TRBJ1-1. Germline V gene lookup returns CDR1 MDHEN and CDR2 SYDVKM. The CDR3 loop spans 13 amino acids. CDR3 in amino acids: CASSLLTNTEAFF.

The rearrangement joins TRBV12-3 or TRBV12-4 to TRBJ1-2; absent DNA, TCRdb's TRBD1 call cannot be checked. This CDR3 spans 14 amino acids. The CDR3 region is CASSSRGSGYGYTF.

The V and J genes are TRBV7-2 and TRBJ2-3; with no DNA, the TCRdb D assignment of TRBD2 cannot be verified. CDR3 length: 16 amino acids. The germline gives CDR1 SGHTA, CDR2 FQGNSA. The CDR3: CASSFVAGGRTDTQYF.

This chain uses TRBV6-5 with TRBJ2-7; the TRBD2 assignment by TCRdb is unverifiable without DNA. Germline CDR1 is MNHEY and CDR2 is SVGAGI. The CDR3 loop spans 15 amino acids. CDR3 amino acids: CASSYSGGGSGEQYF.

CDR3 in amino acids: CASSPYGLAGGVNTGELFF. This sequence joins TRBV11-2 and TRBJ2-2; absent DNA, TCRdb's TRBD2 call cannot be checked. The CDR3 totals 19 residues. Per the germline V gene, CDR1 is SGHAT and CDR2 is FQNNGV.